This T cell receptor beta chain is from a study of T-cell memory formation after mild COVID-19. For the study at large: Clustering of TCRs was largely donor specific.

Study observations and caveats: There was a balanced CD4/CD8 profile in clones contracting day 15 to 85, and later expanders leaned CD4+. Specificity for SARS-CoV-2 was not confirmed among the second-wave clones peaking on day 37.

TCRdb reprocessed the 5' RACE reads with MiXCR, giving one entry per CDR3 protein. The profile covers 200,000 to 250,000 distinct CDR3 sequences, with approximately 10% appearing a single time and 22% taken by the ten largest. The CDR3 sequence is 15 residues long. Trimming stripped 7 bases from V and 7 bases from J, with 19 bases between. A remark on this clonotype: Its specificity is unknown.

This chain joins TRBV12-3 or TRBV12-4 and TRBJ2-2; D not resolved. This clonotype originated in a man in his late teens or twenties who had mild COVID-19 (a few samples of this study predate the infection). Cell type and time point are not known. Sequenced material: PBMCs or a T cell subset sorted from them (not recorded which). The CDR3 nucleotides read TGTGCCAGCACTTCCGGCGTGGGGTTCAGCGGGGAGCTGTTTTTT. Residues: CASTSGVGFSGELFF.